This T cell receptor (beta chain) was sequenced in a study of persistence of HIV-infected CD4 T cells. Lysates of CMV-infected fibroblasts at 10 ug/mL stimulated these cells. Sorting of responding CD4+ T cells relied on upregulated CD40 ligand together with CD69. Before stimulation, PBMCs underwent CD8+ T cell depletion. This clone was found once. Its target is unknown. Sequencing used immunoSEQ version 4 in survey mode. Clones were sequenced by immunoSEQ multiplex PCR, and TCRdb holds only the in-frame ones, with some missing. Among approximately 6,800 clones listed, roughly 83% were seen once. Study-level points and caveats: CMV- and Gag-responding cells had lower TCRbeta richness than CD3/CD28-responding cells.

This specimen was CD4+ T cells sorted from PBMCs after roughly 20-hour stimulation, taken from a patient who received antiretroviral therapy. This receptor was identified in an adult woman with HIV who was CMV-seropositive.

The CDR3 sequence: CASSQVTLMNTEAFF. In DNA form, the CDR3 reads TGTGCCAGCAGCCAAGTAACACTGATGAACACTGAAGCTTTCTTT. The V call is TRBV3-1 (or the pseudogene TRBV3-2), the J call TRBJ1-1; D unclear. The ends were cut back, 1 base at V and 0 bases at J, with 9 bases in the middle. Germline V gene lookup returns CDR1 LGHDT and CDR2 YNNKEL (reference sequence). This CDR3 contains 15 residues.